The 29 T cell receptor beta chains given below trace back to one sample, sequenced in a study of blood T cell repertoires in COVID-19. Libraries were prepared by immunoSEQ multiplex PCR; TCRdb keeps only in-frame clonotypes and omits some of them. The table includes about 91,000 clones, more than 75% detected once. Sequenced: peripheral blood. The receptors were gathered from a man in his 70s with acute or convalescent COVID-19.

V gene TRBV19 combines with J gene TRBJ1-1, with TRBD1 identical over 7 bases. Trimming took 5 bases from V and 1 from J; bases not matched to a gene: 7. Germline V gene data show CDR1 as LNHDA and CDR2 as SQIVND (reference sequence). The CDR3 spans 15 residues. CDR3 loop: CASSQGGLGNTEAFF. In nucleotides, the CDR3 is TGTGCCAGTAGTCAGGGGGGACTTGGGAACACTGAAGCTTTCTTT.

The chain joins TRBV27 to TRBJ1-1, with TRBD1 matching 7 bases. Germline values: CDR1 MNHEY, CDR2 SMNVEV (reference sequence). J lost 5 bases, V lost 6 bases, and 6 bases had no gene match. The CDR3 length is 13 residues. CDR3 region: CASSKTGVTEAFF. The CDR3 region has the DNA TGTGCCAGCAGCAAAACAGGGGTGACTGAAGCTTTCTTT.

A few counts support this clone. The chain uses TRBV10-3 and TRBJ1-2; D perhaps matches TRBD1 (6 bases). The CDR3 runs to 13 residues. The germline V and J ends were trimmed by 0 bases and 6 bases, with 8 bases remaining between them. CDR1 ENHRY and CDR2 SYGVKD come from the germline V gene. The CDR3 region has the DNA TGTGCCATCAGTGAGTCGAGACAGGATGGCTACACCTTC. Its translation is CAISESRQDGYTF.

The chain employs TRBV6-5 and TRBJ1-1; 7 positions agree with TRBD1. The V gene's germline CDR1 is MNHEY and CDR2 SVGAGI. V gave up 5 bases and J gave up 5 bases; unmatched junction bases: 5. The CDR3 covers 13 residues. As DNA, the CDR3 is TGTGCCAGCAGTACAGGGGAGTATACTGAAGCTTTCTTT. Translation: CASSTGEYTEAFF.

This rearrangement joins TRBV3-1 (or the pseudogene TRBV3-2) to TRBJ1-1; tentative D call: TRBD1 (5 bases). This CDR3 region has 15 residues. The germline V and J ends were trimmed by 4 bases and 1 base, with 13 bases remaining between them. Germline CDR1 reads LGHDT; CDR2 reads YNNKEL (reference sequence). Written as DNA, the CDR3 is TGTGCCAGCAGCCCACACTCAGGGAAGAACACTGAAGCTTTCTTT. Its protein is CASSPHSGKNTEAFF.

The chain carries TRBV29-1 and TRBJ2-2, with D uncertain. Per the germline V gene, CDR1 is SQVTM and CDR2 is ANQGSEA. Trimming left V 6 bases short and J 7 bases short, with 12 bases between. This CDR3 spans 12 amino acids. The CDR3 DNA reads TGCAGCGTGTTAGAAAGTGGCGGGGAGCTGTTTTTT. Amino acids: CSVLESGGELFF.

This rearrangement joins TRBV28 to TRBJ1-1; D remains ambiguous. The CDR3 is 14 residues long. Germline CDR1 reads MDHEN; CDR2 reads SYDVKM. Trimming removed 4 bases from V and 1 base from J, with 10 bases in between. CDR3 nucleotides: TGTGCCAGCAGTTCCCTCGGAGGGAACACTGAAGCTTTCTTT. Translated, it gives CASSSLGGNTEAFF.

The rearrangement links TRBV7-8 to TRBJ2-2; TRBD2 matches at 12 bases. The CDR3 contains 18 residues. From germline, CDR1 is SGHVS and CDR2 FQNEAQ. J gave up 4 bases and V 1 base, and 7 bases lay outside the gene matches. The CDR3 bases are TGTGCCAGCAGCTTAGATTTCGGACTAGCGGGACGCACCGGGGAGCTGTTTTTT. It is translated as CASSLDFGLAGRTGELFF.

This clone was picked up a small number of times. The chain employs TRBV7-3 and TRBJ1-1; TRBD1 is a possible D gene (6 bases). With 1 base removed from V and 6 bases from J, the gap between germline ends came to 12 bases. The CDR3 length is 14 residues. The germline CDR1 and CDR2 sequences are SGHTA and FQGTGA. The DNA for the CDR3 is TGTGCCAGCAGCTTAAACCCTACAGGGCCTGAAGCTTTCTTT. It translates to CASSLNPTGPEAFF.

The chain links TRBV3-1 (or the pseudogene TRBV3-2) to TRBJ2-1; D may be TRBD2 (5 bases). The germline V and J ends were trimmed by 1 base and 0 bases, with 10 bases remaining between them. Germline CDR1 and CDR2: LGHDT and YNNKEL (reference sequence). The CDR3 totals 16 residues. The CDR3 nucleotides are TGTGCCAGCAGCCAAGGAGGACTCAGCTCCTACAATGAGCAGTTCTTC. Translating gives CASSQGGLSSYNEQFF.

V and J are TRBV7-9 and TRBJ1-2, with 7 bases aligning to TRBD1. CDR3 size: 13 residues. J was trimmed by 6 bases and V by 6 bases; bases with no gene match: 7. The germline V gene encodes CDR1 SEHNR and CDR2 FQNEAQ (reference sequence). The CDR3 DNA reads as TGTGCCAGCAGTTATACAGGGGAGGATGGCTACACCTTC. Amino acids: CASSYTGEDGYTF.

J is TRBJ1-5 and V is TRBV7-2; 7 bases fit TRBD1. Germline CDR1 and CDR2: SGHTA and FQGNSA. V lost 5 bases to trimming and J lost 2 bases; unmatched junction nucleotides: 15. This CDR3 has 18 residues. CDR3 sequence reads: CASSPTTGVLGGNQPQHF. CDR3 DNA: TGTGCCAGCAGCCCAACAACAGGGGTCCTAGGTGGCAATCAGCCCCAGCATTTT.

The chain combines TRBV6-5 with TRBJ2-7; 8 bases line up with TRBD1. With 8 bases clipped from V and 3 bases from J, the junction kept 9 bases outside the gene matches. Per the germline V gene, CDR1 is MNHEY and CDR2 is SVGAGI. This CDR3 comprises 14 residues. The CDR3 region is CASGQGARFYEQYF. CDR3 nucleotide sequence: TGTGCCAGCGGCCAGGGGGCGCGATTCTACGAGCAGTACTTC.

This chain's CDR3 is CASSTGGRNTEAFF. The CDR3 DNA reads as TGTGCCAGCAGTACAGGGGGCAGGAACACTGAAGCTTTCTTT. This chain joins TRBV28 and TRBJ1-1; 9 bases map to TRBD1. Germline-derived CDR1 and CDR2 are MDHEN and SYDVKM. Germline trimming cut 5 bases from V and 1 base from J; bases unmatched to any gene: 2. CDR3 length: 14 amino acids.

The genes are TRBV19 and TRBJ2-5; maybe TRBD2 (6 bases). The CDR3 sequence is 15 residues long. V was shortened by 4 bases and J by 4 bases, with 16 bases between the two germline ends. Germline loops: CDR1 LNHDA, CDR2 SQIVND (reference sequence). The CDR3 DNA follows: TGTGCCAGTAGTACCGGAGGGGAAGTACGAGAGACCCAGTACTTC. It codes for CASSTGGEVRETQYF.

This chain uses TRBV6-5 with TRBJ2-1; 9 bases are shared with TRBD2. The CDR3 loop spans 16 amino acids. Germline V gene sequence: CDR1 MNHEY, CDR2 SVGAGI. V was pared by 2 bases and J by 2 bases, with 4 bases of the junction left unmatched. The chain's CDR3 is CASSYQREVPYNEQFF. CDR3 nucleotides: TGTGCCAGCAGTTACCAGCGGGAGGTCCCCTACAATGAGCAGTTCTTC.

The chain combines TRBV27 with TRBJ1-5; 8 bases map to TRBD1. Germline V lookup: CDR1 MNHEY, CDR2 SMNVEV (reference sequence). The V segment lost 2 bases and the J segment 3 bases; nucleotides outside the gene matches: 3. The CDR3 contains 15 residues. The chain's CDR3 is CASSLGQGYNQPQHF. CDR3 nucleotide sequence: TGTGCCAGCAGTTTAGGACAGGGATACAATCAGCCCCAGCATTTT.

This clone was seen ten or more times. V and J are TRBV15 and TRBJ2-5; 12 bases map to TRBD1. The junction had 4 bases not matched to a gene; V was cut back by 4 bases and J by 4 bases. The length of the CDR3 is 15 residues. The V gene's germline CDR1 is LNHNV and CDR2 YYDKDF (reference sequence). The CDR3 sequence: CATSTGTGGAETQYF. For the CDR3, the DNA is TGTGCCACCAGCACCGGGACAGGGGGCGCAGAGACCCAGTACTTC.

The rearrangement uses TRBV27 and TRBJ2-1; 8 bases map to TRBD2. V trimming: 5 bases; J trimming: 2 bases; junction bases outside the gene matches: 8. The CDR3 runs 16 residues. Germline-derived CDR1 and CDR2 are MNHEY and SMNVEV (reference sequence). CDR3 in amino acids: CASSPSTSGAYNEQFF. The CDR3 region has the DNA TGTGCCAGCAGTCCTTCAACTAGCGGTGCCTACAATGAGCAGTTCTTC.

This clone qualifies as medium-sized. This sequence joins TRBV28 and TRBJ1-2, with TRBD1 matching 7 bases. The CDR3 sequence is 15 residues long. Per germline, CDR1 MDHEN and CDR2 SYDVKM. After removal of 5 bases from V and 7 bases from J, the junction contained 13 bases not matched to a gene. The DNA of the CDR3 is TGTGCCAGCAGTCCACTACCGACAGGGAAGGGTGGCTACACCTTC. Translating gives CASSPLPTGKGGYTF.

CDR3 region: CASSLDRSITYNEQFF. In nucleotides, the CDR3 is TGCGCCAGCAGCCTCGACAGGTCAATAACCTACAATGAGCAGTTCTTC. The chain couples TRBV5-1 to TRBJ2-1; possible D gene TRBD1, 6 bases. In germline, CDR1 is SGHRS, CDR2 YFSETQ. CDR3 size: 16 residues. The germline V and J ends were trimmed by 4 bases and 2 bases, with 16 bases remaining between them.

In DNA form, the CDR3 reads TGCAGCGTTGCCGGGACTAGCGGGACTTTCTCGTCCTACAATGAGCAGTTCTTC. Its translation: CSVAGTSGTFSSYNEQFF. The chain joins TRBV29-1 to TRBJ2-1; 13 bases align to TRBD2. Germline CDR1 and CDR2: SQVTM and ANQGSEA. V gave up 4 bases and J gave up 1 base; unmatched junction bases: 10. The CDR3 covers 18 residues.

The chain uses TRBV28 and TRBJ2-5; 10 bases agree with TRBD2. This CDR3 contains 16 residues. The trim removed 4 bases at V and 3 bases at J, leaving 8 bases unmatched. The germline CDR1 and CDR2 sequences are MDHEN and SYDVKM. The CDR3 DNA reads TGTGCCAGCAGTTCGCTTGGCGGACTAGCGGAAGAGACCCAGTACTTC. Its translation: CASSSLGGLAEETQYF.

This chain links TRBV27 with TRBJ1-5; TRBD1 agrees at 7 bases. V gave up 8 bases and J gave up 3 bases; unmatched junction bases: 10. Germline V gene data show CDR1 as MNHEY and CDR2 as SMNVEV (reference sequence). CDR3 length: 15 residues. CDR3: CASGKTGVPNQPQHF. For the CDR3, the DNA is TGTGCCAGCGGCAAAACAGGGGTACCCAATCAGCCCCAGCATTTT.

This chain uses TRBV19 with TRBJ1-3; D is possibly TRBD1 (6 bases). The ends were cut back, 6 bases at V and 4 bases at J, with 16 bases in the middle. The germline CDR1 and CDR2 sequences are LNHDA and SQIVND (reference sequence). CDR3 length equals 15 residues. Here the CDR3 DNA reads TGTGCCAGTAGCCCTACAGGGAGAGGAGGAAACACCATATATTTT. This codes for CASSPTGRGGNTIYF.

The chain couples TRBV28 to TRBJ1-3, with unresolved D. Trimming removed 2 bases at V and 0 bases at J, with 8 bases between. Germline V gene data show CDR1 as MDHEN and CDR2 as SYDVKM. The CDR3 is 15 residues long. The CDR3 loop reads CASSLVPNSGNTIYF. The CDR3 DNA reads as TGTGCCAGCAGTTTAGTCCCCAACTCTGGAAACACCATATATTTT.

The chain employs TRBV28 and TRBJ1-1; no clear D. V shed 3 bases and J shed 5 bases, with 13 bases lying between them. Germline values: CDR1 MDHEN, CDR2 SYDVKM. The length of the CDR3 is 14 residues. CDR3 loop: CASSLGRDWTEAFF. The CDR3 DNA reads TGTGCCAGCAGTTTGGGGAGGGATTGGACTGAAGCTTTCTTT.

The chain links TRBV2 to TRBJ1-6; TRBD1 agrees at 9 bases. J was trimmed by 5 bases and V by 3 bases; bases with no gene match: 2. CDR1 SNHLY and CDR2 FYNNEI come from the germline V gene. This CDR3 has 15 amino acids. The CDR3 DNA sequence: TGTGCCAGCAGTGAGGGGACAGGGAATAATTCACCCCTCCACTTT. It codes for CASSEGTGNNSPLHF.

This rearrangement joins TRBV5-1 to TRBJ2-1, with D tentatively TRBD1 (5 bases). CDR3 length equals 14 residues. Germline lookup yields CDR1 SGHRS and CDR2 YFSETQ. V lost 4 bases, J lost 3 bases, and 11 bases lay in between. This CDR3 is CASSVDIYYNEQFF. The CDR3 nucleotides read TGCGCCAGCAGCGTGGACATATACTACAATGAGCAGTTCTTC. Full variable domain (rest looked up from reference TRBV5-1 and TRBJ2-1): KAGVTQTPRYLIKTRGQQVTLSCSPISGHRSVSWYQQTPGQGLQFLFEYFSETQRNKGNFPGRFSGRQFSNSRSEMNVSTLELGDSALYLCASSVDIYYNEQFFGPGTRLTVL.